Listed below are T cell receptor beta chains from one sample, sequenced in a study of T-cell memory formation after mild COVID-19. TCRdb re-called the 5' RACE reads through MiXCR, storing one row per CDR3 protein. The repertoire holds 450,000 or so distinct CDR3 sequences, with 20% as singletons. The sequencing input was PBMCs or a T cell subset sorted from them (not recorded which). The receptors were gathered from an adult woman who had mild COVID-19 (a few samples of this study predate the infection). Cell type and time point are not known. Both conserved end residues are part of each CDR3. The order of the fields is clone size, V gene, J gene, D gene, CDR3 protein, CDR3 DNA. The D gene is left open where the match is weak. Clone size is not always given. Where it is, it says once, few, many or a class for expanded clones.

abundance: -; v_gene: TRBV20-1; j_gene: TRBJ1-5; d_gene: TRBD1; CDR3aa: CSARQGVYQPQHF; CDR3nt: TGCAGTGCTAGGCAGGGGGTTTATCAGCCCCAGCATTTT
abundance: -; v_gene: TRBV7-3; j_gene: TRBJ2-1; d_gene: TRBD1; CDR3aa: CASSLEGQGDEQFF; CDR3nt: TGTGCCAGCAGCTTAGAGGGACAGGGTGATGAGCAGTTCTTC
abundance: few; v_gene: TRBV29-1; j_gene: TRBJ2-5; d_gene: -; CDR3aa: CSVDFVEETQYF; CDR3nt: TGCAGCGTTGACTTCGTTGAAGAGACCCAGTACTTC
abundance: -; v_gene: TRBV29-1; j_gene: TRBJ1-2; d_gene: -; CDR3aa: CSDLGPSGHGYTF; CDR3nt: TGCAGCGATCTGGGACCGTCGGGCCATGGCTACACCTTC
abundance: -; v_gene: TRBV4-2; j_gene: TRBJ2-7; d_gene: -; CDR3aa: CASRSRGYSGGEQYF; CDR3nt: TGTGCCAGCAGGTCACGGGGCTACTCGGGTGGGGAGCAGTACTTC
abundance: few; v_gene: TRBV5-1; j_gene: TRBJ1-1; d_gene: -; CDR3aa: CASSEGGSTEAFF; CDR3nt: TGCGCCAGCAGCGAGGGGGGCTCTACTGAAGCTTTCTTT
abundance: -; v_gene: TRBV20-1; j_gene: TRBJ1-1; d_gene: -; CDR3aa: CSLQRGTEAFF; CDR3nt: TGCAGCCTCCAAAGGGGGACTGAAGCTTTCTTT
abundance: -; v_gene: TRBV6-5; j_gene: TRBJ2-2; d_gene: -; CDR3aa: CASSYLQEGPGELFF; CDR3nt: TGTGCCAGCAGTTACCTCCAGGAGGGACCCGGGGAGCTGTTTTTT
abundance: -; v_gene: TRBV2; j_gene: TRBJ1-1; d_gene: TRBD1; CDR3aa: CASRNRGGDTEAFF; CDR3nt: TGTGCCAGCAGAAACAGGGGGGGGGACACTGAAGCTTTCTTT
abundance: -; v_gene: TRBV4-3; j_gene: TRBJ2-1; d_gene: -; CDR3aa: CASSQGDDPTYNEQFF; CDR3nt: TGCGCCAGCAGCCAAGGGGACGACCCAACCTACAATGAGCAGTTCTTC
abundance: few; v_gene: TRBV5-1; j_gene: TRBJ2-1; d_gene: TRBD2; CDR3aa: CASSLGLAGDEQFF; CDR3nt: TGCGCCAGCAGCTTGGGACTAGCTGGCGATGAGCAGTTCTTC
abundance: -; v_gene: TRBV5-5; j_gene: TRBJ2-7; d_gene: TRBD1; CDR3aa: CASSVGVGQGASEQYF; CDR3nt: TGTGCCAGCAGCGTCGGGGTGGGACAGGGTGCCAGCGAGCAGTACTTC
abundance: -; v_gene: TRBV20-1; j_gene: TRBJ1-1; d_gene: -; CDR3aa: CSANSGGTEAFF; CDR3nt: TGCAGTGCTAATTCTGGGGGCACTGAAGCTTTCTTT
abundance: few; v_gene: TRBV7-6; j_gene: TRBJ2-5; d_gene: -; CDR3aa: CASSSRRGGETQYF; CDR3nt: TGTGCCAGCAGCTCCCGAAGGGGAGGAGAGACCCAGTACTTC
abundance: -; v_gene: TRBV7-8; j_gene: TRBJ2-3; d_gene: -; CDR3aa: CASSLDDVWSDTQYF; CDR3nt: TGTGCCAGCAGCTTAGATGACGTATGGTCGGATACGCAGTATTTT
abundance: -; v_gene: TRBV19; j_gene: TRBJ2-2; d_gene: TRBD1; CDR3aa: CASSPEQGHTGELFF; CDR3nt: TGTGCCAGTAGTCCGGAACAGGGGCACACCGGGGAGCTGTTTTTT